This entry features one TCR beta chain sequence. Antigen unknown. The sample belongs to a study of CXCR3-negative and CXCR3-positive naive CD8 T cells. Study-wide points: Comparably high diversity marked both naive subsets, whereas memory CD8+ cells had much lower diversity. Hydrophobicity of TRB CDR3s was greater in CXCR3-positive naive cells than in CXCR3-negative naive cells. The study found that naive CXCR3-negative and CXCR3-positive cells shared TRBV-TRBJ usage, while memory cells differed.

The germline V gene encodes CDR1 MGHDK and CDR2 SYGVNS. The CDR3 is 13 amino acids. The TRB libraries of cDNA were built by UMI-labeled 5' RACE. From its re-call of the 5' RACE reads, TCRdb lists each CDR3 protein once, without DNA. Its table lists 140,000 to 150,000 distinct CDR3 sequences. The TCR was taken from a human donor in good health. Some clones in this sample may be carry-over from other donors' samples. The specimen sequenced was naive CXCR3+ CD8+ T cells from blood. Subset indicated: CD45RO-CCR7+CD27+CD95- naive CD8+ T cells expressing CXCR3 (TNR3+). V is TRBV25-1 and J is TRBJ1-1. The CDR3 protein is CASSATGDTEAFF.